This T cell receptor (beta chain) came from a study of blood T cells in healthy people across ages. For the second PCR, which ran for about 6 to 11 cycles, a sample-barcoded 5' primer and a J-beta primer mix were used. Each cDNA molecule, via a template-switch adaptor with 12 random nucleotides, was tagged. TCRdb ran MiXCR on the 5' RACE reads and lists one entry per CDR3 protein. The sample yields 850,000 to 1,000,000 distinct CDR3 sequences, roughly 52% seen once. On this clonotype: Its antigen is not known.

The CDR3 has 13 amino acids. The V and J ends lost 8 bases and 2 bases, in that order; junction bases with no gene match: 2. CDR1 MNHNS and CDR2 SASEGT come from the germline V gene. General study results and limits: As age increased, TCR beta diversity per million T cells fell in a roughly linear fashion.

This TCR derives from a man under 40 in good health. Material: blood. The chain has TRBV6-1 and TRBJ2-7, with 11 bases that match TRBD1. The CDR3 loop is CASRDRGTYEQYF. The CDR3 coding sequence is TGTGCCAGCCGGGACAGGGGGACCTACGAGCAGTACTTC.